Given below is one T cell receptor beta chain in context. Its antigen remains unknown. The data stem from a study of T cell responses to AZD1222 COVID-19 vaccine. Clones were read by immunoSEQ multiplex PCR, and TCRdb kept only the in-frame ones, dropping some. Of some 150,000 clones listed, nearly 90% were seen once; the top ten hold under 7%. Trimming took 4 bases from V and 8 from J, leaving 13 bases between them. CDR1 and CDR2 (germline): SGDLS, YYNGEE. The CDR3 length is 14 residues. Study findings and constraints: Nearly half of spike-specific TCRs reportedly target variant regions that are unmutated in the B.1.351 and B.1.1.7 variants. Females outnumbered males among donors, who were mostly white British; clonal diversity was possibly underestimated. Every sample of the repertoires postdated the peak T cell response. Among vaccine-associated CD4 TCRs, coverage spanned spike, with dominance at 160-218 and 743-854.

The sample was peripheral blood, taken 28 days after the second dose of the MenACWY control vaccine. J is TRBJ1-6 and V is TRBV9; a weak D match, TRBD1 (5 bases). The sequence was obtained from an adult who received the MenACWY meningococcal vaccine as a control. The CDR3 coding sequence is TGTGCCAGCAGCTGGGACGGCGCGGATTCACCCCTCCACTTT. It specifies CASSWDGADSPLHF.